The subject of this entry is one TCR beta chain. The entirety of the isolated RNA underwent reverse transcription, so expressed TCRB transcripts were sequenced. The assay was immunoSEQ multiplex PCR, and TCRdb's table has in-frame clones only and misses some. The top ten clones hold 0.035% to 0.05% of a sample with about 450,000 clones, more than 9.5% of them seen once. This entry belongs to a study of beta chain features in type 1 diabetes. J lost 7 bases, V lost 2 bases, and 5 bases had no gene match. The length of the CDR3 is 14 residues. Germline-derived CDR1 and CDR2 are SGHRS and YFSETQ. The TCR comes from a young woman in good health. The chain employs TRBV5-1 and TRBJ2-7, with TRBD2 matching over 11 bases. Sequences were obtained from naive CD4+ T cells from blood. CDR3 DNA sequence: TGCGCCAGCAGCTTACTAGCGGGAGAACGAGAGCAGTACTTC. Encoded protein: CASSLLAGEREQYF.